A single sample is the source of the 7 T cell receptor beta chains below, sequenced in a study of early T cells in non-severe SARS-CoV-2 infection. TCRdb re-called the 5' RACE reads with MiXCR, one entry per CDR3 protein. The data contain about 77,000 distinct CDR3 sequences, about 9.6% of them singletons. Material for sequencing was whole blood. Receptor source: an adult who was a healthcare worker with PCR-confirmed SARS-CoV-2 infection or an uninfected control (not recorded which).

The J gene is TRBJ2-5, the V gene TRBV28; D gene ambiguous. CDR1 and CDR2 from the germline V gene are MDHEN and SYDVKM. The ends were cut back, 3 bases at V and 3 bases at J, with 5 bases in the middle. The length of the CDR3 is 12 residues. The CDR3 DNA sequence: TGTGCCAGCAGTTTTGGGAAAGAGACCCAGTACTTC. It yields the protein CASSFGKETQYF.

The chain is built from TRBV2 and TRBJ2-3; D unresolved. Germline loops: CDR1 SNHLY, CDR2 FYNNEI. This CDR3 region has 13 residues. V dropped 3 bases and J dropped 3 bases, with 7 bases sitting between them. CDR3: CASSEAGTDTQYF. Written as DNA, the CDR3 is TGTGCCAGCAGTGAGGCTGGGACAGATACGCAGTATTTT.

This clonotype was picked up many times. This chain joins TRBV7-8 and TRBJ2-5; TRBD2 matches 8 bases. The germline V gene has CDR1 SGHVS and CDR2 FQNEAQ. V trimming: 5 bases; J trimming: 5 bases; junction bases outside the gene matches: 16. The CDR3 has 17 residues. This CDR3 reads CASSVVAGSFAGETQYF. As DNA, the CDR3 is TGTGCCAGCAGCGTCGTAGCGGGAAGTTTTGCGGGGGAGACCCAGTACTTC.

Written as DNA, the CDR3 is TGTGCCAGCAGTCCAGGGCAGGCGAATTCACCCCTCCACTTT. Translating it yields CASSPGQANSPLHF. This sequence joins TRBV28 and TRBJ1-6, with a possible D match to TRBD1 (5 bases). CDR1 and CDR2 (germline): MDHEN, SYDVKM. V dropped 5 bases and J dropped 7 bases, with 12 bases sitting between them. The CDR3 extends over 14 amino acids.

This clonotype was seen ten or more times. The rearrangement links TRBV30 to TRBJ1-1; D ambiguous. Between the trimmed V and J ends, which lost 7 bases and 1 base, there was a span of 7 bases. From germline, CDR1 is GTSNPN and CDR2 SVGIG (reference sequence). CDR3 size: 11 residues. For the CDR3, the DNA is TGTGCCTCAAAGGGGAACACTGAAGCTTTCTTT. Translation: CASKGNTEAFF.

This clonotype has only a few counts. The chain links TRBV4-1 to TRBJ1-2, with unresolved D. CDR1 is MGHRA, CDR2 YSYEKL, per germline. Trimming removed 4 bases from V and 8 bases from J, with 14 bases in between. CDR3 size: 13 residues. CDR3 coding DNA: TGCGCCAGCAGCCCCCCGGACGGAGTGGGCTACACCTTC. Encoded protein: CASSPPDGVGYTF.

This clonotype appeared many times. The chain is built from TRBV7-9 and TRBJ2-5; TRBD1 is a possible D gene (6 bases). The CDR3 is 15 residues long. With 4 bases removed from V and 1 base from J, the gap between germline ends came to 13 bases. Germline-derived CDR1 and CDR2 are SEHNR and FQNEAQ (reference sequence). The CDR3 here is CASSSLQGRQETQYF. The CDR3 DNA follows: TGTGCCAGCAGCTCCCTACAGGGCCGCCAAGAGACCCAGTACTTC.